This TCR beta chain is from a study of blood T cells in healthy people across ages. Study-wide results and caveats: Older individuals had lower TCR beta diversity per million T cells (the decline was roughly linear).

V dropped 5 bases and J dropped 3; count of bases not matched to a gene: 19. Per the germline V gene, CDR1 is SEHNR and CDR2 is FQNEAQ (reference sequence). The CDR3 runs to 18 residues. PCR was performed a second time for about 7 to 12 cycles using a sample-barcoded 5' primer and a J-beta primer mix. Via MiXCR, TCRdb re-called the 5' RACE reads, giving one row per CDR3 protein. The table shows 800,000 or so distinct CDR3 sequences, with more than 20% occurring only once. Regarding this clonotype: Its antigen is currently unknown.

This same sample was also taken into another study, of T cells of mothers and their children. That source notes: Each 15 ul cDNA reaction used roughly 1.4 ug RNA; all RNA was used. Reads obtained per mother exceeded 8.5 million TCR beta CDR3 reads, with several million obtained per child.

This chain links TRBV7-9 with TRBJ2-7, with 7 bases fitting TRBD2. The receptor was isolated from a boy aged 10-17 years in good health. Sequences were obtained from blood. The CDR3 sequence is CASSGRGRETDANYEQYF. The CDR3 bases are TGTGCCAGCAGCGGTCGCGGGCGGGAGACCGATGCTAACTACGAGCAGTACTTC.